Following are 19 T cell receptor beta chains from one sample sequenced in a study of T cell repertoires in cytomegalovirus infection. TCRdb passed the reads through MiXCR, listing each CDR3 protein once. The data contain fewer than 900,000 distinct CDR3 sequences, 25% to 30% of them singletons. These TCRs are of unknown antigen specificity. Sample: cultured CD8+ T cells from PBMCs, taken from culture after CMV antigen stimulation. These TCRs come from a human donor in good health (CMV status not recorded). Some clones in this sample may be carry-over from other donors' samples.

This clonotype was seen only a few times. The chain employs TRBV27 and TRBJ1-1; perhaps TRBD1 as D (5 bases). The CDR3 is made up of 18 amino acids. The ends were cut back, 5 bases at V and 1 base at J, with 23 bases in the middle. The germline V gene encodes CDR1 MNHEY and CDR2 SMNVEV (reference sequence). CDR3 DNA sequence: TGTGCCAGCAGTACCCCTCCGGGACTCCTAAGGCAGAACACTGAAGCTTTCTTT. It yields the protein CASSTPPGLLRQNTEAFF.

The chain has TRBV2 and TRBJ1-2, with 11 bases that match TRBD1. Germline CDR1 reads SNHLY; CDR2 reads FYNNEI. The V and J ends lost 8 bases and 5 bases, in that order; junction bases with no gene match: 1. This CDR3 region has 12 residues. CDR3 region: CASGQGAYGYTF. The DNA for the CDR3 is TGTGCCAGCGGACAGGGGGCTTATGGCTACACCTTC.

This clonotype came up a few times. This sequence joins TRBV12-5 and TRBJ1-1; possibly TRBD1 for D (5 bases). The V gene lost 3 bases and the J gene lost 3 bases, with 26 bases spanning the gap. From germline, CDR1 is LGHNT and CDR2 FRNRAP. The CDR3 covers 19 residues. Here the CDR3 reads CASGFQRGDGHLEDTEAFF. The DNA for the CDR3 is TGTGCTAGTGGTTTTCAGCGGGGGGACGGACACCTGGAGGACACTGAAGCTTTCTTT. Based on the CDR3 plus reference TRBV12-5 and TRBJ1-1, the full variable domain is DARVTQTPRHKVTEMGQEVTMRCQPILGHNTVFWYRQTMMQGLELLAYFRNRAPLDDSGMPKDRFSAEMPDATLATLKIQPSEPRDSAVYFCASGFQRGDGHLEDTEAFFGQGTRLTVV.

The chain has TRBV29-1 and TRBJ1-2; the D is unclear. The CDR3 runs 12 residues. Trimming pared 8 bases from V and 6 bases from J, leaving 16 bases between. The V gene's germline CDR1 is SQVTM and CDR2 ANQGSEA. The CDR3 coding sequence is TGCAGCTCCCGAGAGGCGCCGGATGGCTACACCTTC. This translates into CSSREAPDGYTF.

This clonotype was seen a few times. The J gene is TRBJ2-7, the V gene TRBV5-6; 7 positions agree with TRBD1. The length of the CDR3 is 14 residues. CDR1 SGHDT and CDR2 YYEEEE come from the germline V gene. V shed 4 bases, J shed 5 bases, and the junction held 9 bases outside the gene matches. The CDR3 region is CASSIQGDIHEQYF. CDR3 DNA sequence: TGTGCCAGCAGCATTCAGGGGGACATACACGAGCAGTACTTC.

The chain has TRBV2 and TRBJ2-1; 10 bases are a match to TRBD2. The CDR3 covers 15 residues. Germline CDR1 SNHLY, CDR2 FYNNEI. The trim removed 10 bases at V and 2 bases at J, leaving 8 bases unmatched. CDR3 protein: CANKASGGTYNEQFF. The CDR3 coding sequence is TGTGCCAACAAAGCTAGCGGGGGAACCTACAATGAGCAGTTCTTC. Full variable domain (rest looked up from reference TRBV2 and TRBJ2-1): EPEVTQTPSHQVTQMGQEVILRCVPISNHLYFYWYRQILGQKVEFLVSFYNNEISEKSEIFDDQFSVERPDGSNFTLKIRSTKLEDSAMYFCANKASGGTYNEQFFGPGTRLTVL.

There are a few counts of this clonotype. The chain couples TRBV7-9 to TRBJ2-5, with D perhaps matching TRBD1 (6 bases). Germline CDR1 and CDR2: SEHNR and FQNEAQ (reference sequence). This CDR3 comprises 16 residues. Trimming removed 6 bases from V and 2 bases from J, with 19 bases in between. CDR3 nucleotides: TGTGCCAGCAGGCCTAGAGGTGGCCAGGGGCAAGAGACCCAGTACTTC. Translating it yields CASRPRGGQGQETQYF.

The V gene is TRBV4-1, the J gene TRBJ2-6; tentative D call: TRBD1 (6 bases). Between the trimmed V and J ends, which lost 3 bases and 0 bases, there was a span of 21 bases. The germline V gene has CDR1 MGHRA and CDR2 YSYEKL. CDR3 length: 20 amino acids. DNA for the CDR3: TGCGCCAGCAGCCACCAAAAACAGGGTAGGCCGCACTCTGGGGCCAACGTCCTGACTTTC. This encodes CASSHQKQGRPHSGANVLTF.

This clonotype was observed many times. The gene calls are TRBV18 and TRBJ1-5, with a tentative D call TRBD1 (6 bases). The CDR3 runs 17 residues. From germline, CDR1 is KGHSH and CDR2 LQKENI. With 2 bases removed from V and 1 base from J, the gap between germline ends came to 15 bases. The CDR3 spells CASSPSPSGASNQPQHF. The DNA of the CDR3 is TGTGCCAGCTCACCAAGCCCGTCAGGGGCCAGCAATCAGCCCCAGCATTTT.

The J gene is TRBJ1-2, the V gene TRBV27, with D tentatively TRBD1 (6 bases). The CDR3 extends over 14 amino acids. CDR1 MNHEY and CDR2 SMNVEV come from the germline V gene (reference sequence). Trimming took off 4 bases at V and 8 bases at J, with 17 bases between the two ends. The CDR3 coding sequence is TGTGCCAGCAGTTCCTCAGGGGCTCTCTGGGGCTACACCTTC. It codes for CASSSSGALWGYTF.

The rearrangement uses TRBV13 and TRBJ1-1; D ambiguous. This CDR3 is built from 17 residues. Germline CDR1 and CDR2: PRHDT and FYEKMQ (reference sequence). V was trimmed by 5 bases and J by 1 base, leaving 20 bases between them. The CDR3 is CASSPNPGHIPNTEAFF. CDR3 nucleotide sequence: TGTGCCAGCAGCCCTAATCCGGGCCACATCCCGAACACTGAAGCTTTCTTT.

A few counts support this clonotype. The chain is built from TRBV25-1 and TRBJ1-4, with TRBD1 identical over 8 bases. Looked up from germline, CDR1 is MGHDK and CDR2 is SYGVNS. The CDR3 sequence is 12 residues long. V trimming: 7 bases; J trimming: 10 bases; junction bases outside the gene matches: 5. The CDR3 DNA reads TGTGCCAGCAAAGGACAGGGTGGAAAACTGTTTTTT. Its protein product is CASKGQGGKLFF.

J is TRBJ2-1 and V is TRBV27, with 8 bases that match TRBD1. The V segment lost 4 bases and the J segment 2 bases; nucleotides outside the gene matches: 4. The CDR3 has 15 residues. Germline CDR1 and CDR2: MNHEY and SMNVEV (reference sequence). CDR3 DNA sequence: TGTGCCAGCAGTTCACCCAGGGGGCCCTACAATGAGCAGTTCTTC. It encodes CASSSPRGPYNEQFF.

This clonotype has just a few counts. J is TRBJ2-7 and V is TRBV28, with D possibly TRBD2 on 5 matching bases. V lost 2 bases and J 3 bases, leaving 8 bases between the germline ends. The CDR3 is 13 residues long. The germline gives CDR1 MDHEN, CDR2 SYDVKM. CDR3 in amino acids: CASSLTGNYEQYV. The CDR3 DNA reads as TGTGCCAGCAGTTTAACCGGGAACTACGAGCAGTACGTC.

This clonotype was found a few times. CDR3: CASSDTSGGAGEQYF. CDR3 in DNA: TGTGCCAGCAGCGACACTAGCGGGGGGGCGGGAGAGCAGTACTTC. J is TRBJ2-7 and V is TRBV7-6; 13 bases agree with TRBD2. Looked up from germline, CDR1 is SGHVS and CDR2 is FNYEAQ. The ends lost 5 bases at V and 7 bases at J; junction bases unmatched: 8. The CDR3 has 15 residues. The whole variable domain, filled in from reference TRBV7-6 and TRBJ2-7, reads GAGVSQSPRYKVTKRGQDVALRCDPISGHVSLYWYRQALGQGPEFLTYFNYEAQQDKSGLPNDRFSAERPEGSISTLTIQRTEQRDSAMYRCASSDTSGGAGEQYFGPGTRLTVT.

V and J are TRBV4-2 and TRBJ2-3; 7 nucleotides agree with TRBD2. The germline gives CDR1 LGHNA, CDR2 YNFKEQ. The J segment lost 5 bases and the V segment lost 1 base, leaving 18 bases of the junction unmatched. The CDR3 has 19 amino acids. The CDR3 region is CASSQAGGFGPSWEDTQYF. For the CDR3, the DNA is TGTGCCAGCAGCCAAGCGGGAGGCTTTGGACCCTCATGGGAAGATACGCAGTATTTT.

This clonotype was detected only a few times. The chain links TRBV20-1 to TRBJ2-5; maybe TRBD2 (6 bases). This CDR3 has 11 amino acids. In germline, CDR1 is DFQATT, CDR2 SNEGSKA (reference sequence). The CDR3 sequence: CSFQGGETQYF. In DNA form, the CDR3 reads TGCAGCTTTCAGGGAGGAGAGACCCAGTACTTC.

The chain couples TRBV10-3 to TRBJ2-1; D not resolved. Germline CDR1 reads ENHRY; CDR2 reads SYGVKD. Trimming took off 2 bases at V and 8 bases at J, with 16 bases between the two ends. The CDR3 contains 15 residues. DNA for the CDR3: TGTGCCATCAGTGAGCCCGTCATTATTGTACATGAGCAGTTCTTC. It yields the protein CAISEPVIIVHEQFF.

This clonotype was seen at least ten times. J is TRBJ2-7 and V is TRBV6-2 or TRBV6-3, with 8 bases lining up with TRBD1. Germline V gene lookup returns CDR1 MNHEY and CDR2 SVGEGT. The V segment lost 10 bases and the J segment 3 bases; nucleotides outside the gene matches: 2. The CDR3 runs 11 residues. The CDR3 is CATGQGYEQYV. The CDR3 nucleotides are TGTGCCACCGGACAGGGCTACGAGCAGTACGTC.